The present entry profiles one T cell receptor beta chain with its context. Per the original methods: Reference gene primers were amplified, and this amplification served to estimate nucleated cell counts. Data came from immunoSEQ multiplex PCR; TCRdb stores just in-frame clones and leaves some out. That table furnishes V, J and clone size, whereas the DNA furnished D and trimming. Here the sample spans 75,000 to 100,000 clones, approximately 86% being singletons. Germline lookup yields CDR1 SGHRS and CDR2 YFSETQ. With 4 bases clipped from V and 7 bases from J, the junction kept 8 bases outside the gene matches. The CDR3 extends over 16 amino acids. The data are from a study of blood T cell repertoires in COVID-19. Study-level background: Samples representing acute and convalescent COVID-19 were sourced from the United States, Italy and Spain. In each case, the material was cDNA or gDNA derived from T cells, B-cell-depleted T cells, or PBMCs.

Sequenced input: peripheral blood. The receptor comes from a man aged 65 to 79 with acute or convalescent COVID-19. J is TRBJ1-4 and V is TRBV5-1, with 12 nucleotides matching TRBD1. CDR3 sequence: CASSPGTGGGGEKLFF. CDR3 nucleotides: TGCGCCAGCAGCCCGGGGACAGGGGGCGGAGGTGAAAAACTGTTTTTT.